This T cell receptor (beta chain) was profiled in a study of control samples from healthy donors and cancer patients. Assay used: immunoSEQ multiplex PCR; TCRdb lists only in-frame clones, some missing. The sample has under 200,000 clones, around 91% seen once; the top ten hold 1.5%. CDR3 length: 15 residues. Germline trimming cut 6 bases from V and 2 bases from J; bases unmatched to any gene: 6. CDR1 MDHEN and CDR2 SYDVKM come from the germline V gene. Source material: blood. The chain combines TRBV28 with TRBJ2-2; TRBD1 matches 7 bases. This sequence originates from a woman under 40 in good health. The DNA of the CDR3 is TGTGCCAGCAGATCCGGGACAGCCAACACCGGGGAGCTGTTTTTT. This codes for CASRSGTANTGELFF.